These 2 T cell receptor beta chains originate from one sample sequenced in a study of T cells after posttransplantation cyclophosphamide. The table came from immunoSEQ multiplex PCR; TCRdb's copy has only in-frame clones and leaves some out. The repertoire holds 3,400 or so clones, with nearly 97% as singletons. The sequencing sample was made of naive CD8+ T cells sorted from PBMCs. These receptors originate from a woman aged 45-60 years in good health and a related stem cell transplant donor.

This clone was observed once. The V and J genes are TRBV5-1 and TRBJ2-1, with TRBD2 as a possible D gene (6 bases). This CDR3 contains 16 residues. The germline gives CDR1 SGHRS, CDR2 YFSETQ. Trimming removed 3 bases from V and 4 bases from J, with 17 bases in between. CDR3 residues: CASSSPSGHPYNEQFF. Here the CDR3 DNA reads TGCGCCAGCAGCTCCCCCAGCGGGCACCCTTACAATGAGCAGTTCTTC. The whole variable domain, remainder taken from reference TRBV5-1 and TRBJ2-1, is KAGVTQTPRYLIKTRGQQVTLSCSPISGHRSVSWYQQTPGQGLQFLFEYFSETQRNKGNFPGRFSGRQFSNSRSEMNVSTLELGDSALYLCASSSPSGHPYNEQFFGPGTRLTVL.

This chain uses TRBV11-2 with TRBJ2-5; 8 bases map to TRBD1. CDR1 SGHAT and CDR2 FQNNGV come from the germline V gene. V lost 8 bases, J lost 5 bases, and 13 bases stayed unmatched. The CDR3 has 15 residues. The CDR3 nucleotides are TGTGCCAGCTCAGGGGGCCCCCTTACTCTTGAGACCCAGTACTTC. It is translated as CASSGGPLTLETQYF.